Listed here are 22 T cell receptor beta chains from one sample, sequenced in a study of T cells in women clearing cervical HPV infection. Profiled with immunoSEQ multiplex PCR; TCRdb holds only in-frame clones, not every one. The table for this sample gives fewer than 30,000 clones. Specimen: blood buffy coat. These receptors all stem from a woman between 18 and 70 years old with a cervical HPV16 infection that either progressed to CIN3+ or cleared (not recorded which).

As for this clone: The read finishes 3 residues shy of the CDR3 end, and the germline J gene is used to complete it. The chain links TRBV4-2 to TRBJ2-1; TRBD2 matches at 9 bases. J was trimmed by 8 bases and V by 3 bases; bases with no gene match: 11. The CDR3 has 16 residues. Germline V lookup: CDR1 LGHNA, CDR2 YNFKEQ. CDR3 in amino acids: CASSQRVAGGPYEQFF. CDR3 bases read: TGTGCCAGCAGCCAGCGAGTTGCGGGAGGGCCTTATGAG.

Points on this clone: The read finishes 3 residues shy of the CDR3 end, and the germline J gene is used to complete it. The gene calls are TRBV10-3 and TRBJ1-1, with TRBD1 as a possible D gene (5 bases). V was shortened by 0 bases and J by 5 bases, with 13 bases between the two germline ends. The germline CDR1 and CDR2 sequences are ENHRY and SYGVKD. This CDR3 has 15 residues. The covered CDR3 bases are TGTGCCATCAGTGAGTCCGGAGGGGATTTAACTGAA. Amino acids: CAISESGGDLTE. In full, the CDR3 is CAISESGGDLTEAFF.

CDR3 amino acids: CSATSRTYTGTRIYEQFF. Incomplete CDR3 DNA: TGCAGTGCTACCTCCCGAACCTACACCGGGACTAGAATATATGAG. V is TRBV20-1 and J is TRBJ2-1; TRBD2 agrees at 8 bases. The read ends 3 residues shy of where the CDR3 ends; the end is completed using the germline J gene. Germline trimming cut 4 bases from V and 8 bases from J; bases unmatched to any gene: 22. The germline V gene has CDR1 DFQATT and CDR2 SNEGSKA (reference sequence). This CDR3 is built from 18 residues.

About this clone: The read terminates 3 residues ahead of where the CDR3 ends, so the germline J gene completes it. This chain joins TRBV29-1 and TRBJ2-2; D is undetermined. Germline lookup yields CDR1 SQVTM and CDR2 ANQGSEA. The CDR3 loop spans 13 amino acids. CDR3 residues: CSAARSSNSPLFF. The sequenced CDR3 bases are TGCAGCGCTGCGCGGAGTTCTAATTCACCG.

Concerning this clone itself: The CDR3 end falls 3 residues outside the read, so it is completed with the germline J gene. The chain recombines TRBV5-6 with TRBJ2-7; 10 bases fit TRBD1. With 5 bases clipped from V and 3 bases from J, the junction kept 8 bases outside the gene matches. This CDR3 is built from 15 residues. Germline V CDR1 and CDR2: SGHDT, YYEEEE. The CDR3 is CASSYTGTGVYEQYF. CDR3 DNA (partial): TGTGCCAGCAGTTATACCGGGACAGGGGTCTACGAG.

In regard to this clone: The read ends 3 residues shy of where the CDR3 ends; the end is completed using the germline J gene. Other DNA sequences in the sample encode the same CDR3. The genes are TRBV2 and TRBJ2-5; D ambiguous. The V and J ends lost 1 base and 2 bases respectively, with 5 bases between them. Germline V lookup: CDR1 SNHLY, CDR2 FYNNEI. The CDR3 covers 13 residues. The CDR3 bases that were read are TGTGCCAGCAGTGAAGACAGTCAAGAGACC. Translation: CASSEDSQET. The whole CDR3 sequence reads CASSEDSQETQYF.

The CDR3 loop reads CASSSRTGGTYGYTF. The covered CDR3 bases are TGTGCCAGCAGCTCCCGGACAGGGGGTACCTATGGC. This chain uses TRBV7-9 with TRBJ1-2, with 10 bases matching TRBD1. The observed sequence ends 3 residues before the CDR3 terminus, with the missing tail filled in from the germline J gene. V was clipped by 4 bases and J by 4 bases; unmatched bases: 6. CDR1 is SEHNR and CDR2 is FQNEAQ in the germline V gene (reference sequence). The CDR3 totals 15 residues. The full variable domain, its missing parts supplied by reference TRBV7-9 and TRBJ1-2, is DTGVSQNPRHKITKRGQNVTFRCDPISEHNRLYWYRQTLGQGPEFLTYFQNEAQLEKSRLLSDRFSAERPKGSFSTLEIQRTEQGDSAMYLCASSSRTGGTYGYTFGSGTRLTVV.

Points on this clone: Coverage ceases 3 residues before the CDR3 finishes, and the germline J gene fills in the end. The genes are TRBV19 and TRBJ2-4, with D possibly matching TRBD2 (5 bases). In germline, CDR1 is LNHDA, CDR2 SQIVND (reference sequence). CDR3 length: 15 residues. The covered CDR3 bases are TGTGCCAGCAAACGACTCCCTCGGGGAAACTATGGT. This codes for CASKRLPRGNYG. From start to end, the CDR3 is CASKRLPRGNYGQYF.

Regarding this clone: The CDR3 end is not reached by the read, which stops 3 residues before it; the germline J gene fills it in. The chain employs TRBV20-1 and TRBJ2-2; 12 positions match TRBD2. CDR1 is DFQATT and CDR2 is SNEGSKA in the germline V gene (reference sequence). After removal of 4 bases from V and 5 bases from J, the junction contained 8 bases not matched to a gene. The CDR3 is 16 residues long. The CDR3: CSAKTTSGSSTGELFF. The CDR3 DNA, read in part, is TGCAGTGCTAAAACGACTAGCGGGAGCTCTACCGGGGAG.

Points on this clone: From the germline J gene comes the end of the CDR3, since the read stops 3 residues before it. V and J are TRBV7-6 and TRBJ2-7, with 9 bases identical to TRBD2. Germline trimming cut 5 bases from V and 4 bases from J; bases unmatched to any gene: 12. There are 16 residues in the CDR3. The V gene's germline CDR1 is SGHVS and CDR2 FNYEAQ. The part of the CDR3 DNA that was read is TGTGCCAGCAGCCGAAGAGCGGGAGGACTGTTATACGAG. Its translation is CASSRRAGGLLYE. The CDR3, in full, reads CASSRRAGGLLYEQYF.

A word on this clone: The CDR3 extends 3 residues past the end of the read, so its final part is completed from the germline J gene. The V gene is TRBV5-4, the J gene TRBJ2-4, with D perhaps TRBD2 (5 bases). The CDR3 is 15 amino acids. CDR1 SGHNT and CDR2 YYREEE come from the germline V gene (reference sequence). CDR3 bases read: TGTGCCAGCACCTCAGGACTGTCCGCTCTAGAGACT. This sequence encodes CASTSGLSALET. The whole CDR3 region reads CASTSGLSALETQYF.

On this clone itself: Read data end 3 residues before the CDR3 end; the end is taken from the germline J gene. This chain joins TRBV19 and TRBJ2-2, with TRBD1 matching over 7 bases. Germline values: CDR1 LNHDA, CDR2 SQIVND (reference sequence). Trimming took 6 bases from V and 0 from J; bases not matched to a gene: 10. The CDR3 extends over 17 amino acids. The DNA read from the CDR3 is TGTGCCAGTAGATCGGAAAGACAGGGCGCGAACACCGGGGAG. It encodes CASRSERQGANTGE. The entire CDR3 is CASRSERQGANTGELFF.

CDR3 DNA (partial): TGTGCCACCAGTGAGGGACACACAGATACG. This codes for CATSEGHTDT. The whole CDR3 sequence reads CATSEGHTDTQYF. The gene calls are TRBV24-1 and TRBJ2-3; TRBD1 is a possible D gene (6 bases). The read finishes 3 residues shy of the CDR3 end, and the germline J gene is used to complete it. This CDR3 has 13 residues. The ends were cut back, 4 bases at V and 2 bases at J, with 6 bases in the middle. From germline, CDR1 is KGHDR and CDR2 SFDVKD.

Comment on this clone: The CDR3 is cut off 3 residues early in the read; its end comes from the germline J gene. J is TRBJ2-1 and V is TRBV7-9; TRBD2 agrees at 10 bases. The CDR3 extends over 15 amino acids. Germline values: CDR1 SEHNR, CDR2 FQNEAQ (reference sequence). V dropped 6 bases and J dropped 9; count of bases not matched to a gene: 11. The CDR3 loop is CASRPQREGRSEQFF. Incomplete CDR3 DNA: TGTGCCAGCAGACCCCAGCGGGAGGGCCGGAGTGAG.

CDR3 DNA, as far as it was read: TGCGCCAGCAGCTTGACTAGCGGGAGGGCCGTAGGCAATGAG. This gives the protein CASSLTSGRAVGNE. In full, the CDR3 is CASSLTSGRAVGNEQFF. The chain has TRBV5-1 and TRBJ2-1; 13 bases line up with TRBD2. The CDR3 goes on 3 residues after the read ends, and that part is filled in from the germline J gene. The junction had 7 bases not matched to a gene; V was cut back by 1 base and J by 6 bases. The germline gives CDR1 SGHRS, CDR2 YFSETQ. The CDR3 runs 17 residues.

On this clone: The read is 3 residues too short to cover the CDR3 end, so that end is filled in from the germline J gene. J is TRBJ1-2 and V is TRBV30, with D uncertain. The CDR3 runs to 11 residues. V was clipped by 2 bases and J by 1 base, with 2 bases between them. The germline gives CDR1 GTSNPN, CDR2 SVGIG (reference sequence). CDR3 bases read: TGTGCCTGGAGTCTTAACTATGGC. This encodes CAWSLNYG. The full CDR3 reads CAWSLNYGYTF.

About this clone itself: From the germline J gene comes the end of the CDR3, since the read stops 3 residues before it. This chain joins TRBV18 and TRBJ2-7; 9 positions agree with TRBD1. After removal of 2 bases from V and 5 bases from J, the junction contained 4 bases not matched to a gene. Germline-derived CDR1 and CDR2 are KGHSH and LQKENI. The CDR3 spans 14 residues. CDR3 DNA (partial): TGTGCCAGCTCACCAGTAGACAGGGGGAACGAG. It is translated as CASSPVDRGNE. The complete CDR3 sequence is CASSPVDRGNEQYF.

Worth noting for this clone: The read falls 3 residues short of the CDR3 end, and the missing part is taken from the germline J gene. The chain carries TRBV7-9 and TRBJ2-2; D uncertain. From germline, CDR1 is SEHNR and CDR2 FQNEAQ (reference sequence). This CDR3 has 14 residues. The covered CDR3 bases are TGTGCCAGTTCCCTTTCGCCGCGAACCTCACCG. Its protein is CASSLSPRTSP. The whole CDR3 is CASSLSPRTSPLFF. The entire variable domain, with the rest obtained from reference TRBV7-9 and TRBJ2-2, is as follows: DTGVSQNPRHKITKRGQNVTFRCDPISEHNRLYWYRQTLGQGPEFLTYFQNEAQLEKSRLLSDRFSAERPKGSFSTLEIQRTEQGDSAMYLCASSLSPRTSPLFFGEGSRLTVL.

On this clone: The CDR3 end lies 3 residues beyond the end of the read and is filled in from the germline J gene. J is TRBJ2-7 and V is TRBV20-1; 8 bases align to TRBD1. The CDR3 has 15 residues. CDR1 is DFQATT, CDR2 SNEGSKA, per germline (reference sequence). V lost 6 bases to trimming and J lost 3 bases; unmatched junction nucleotides: 13. The sequenced CDR3 bases are TGCAGTGCGTCCCCCCCGACAGGGGACATCTACGAG. Protein product: CSASPPTGDIYE. The whole CDR3 sequence is CSASPPTGDIYEQYF.

With respect to this clone: The read ends 3 residues shy of where the CDR3 ends; the end is completed using the germline J gene. The rearrangement uses TRBV19 and TRBJ2-1, with TRBD2 matching 8 bases. The trim removed 5 bases at V and 6 bases at J, leaving 3 bases unmatched. From germline, CDR1 is LNHDA and CDR2 SQIVND (reference sequence). This CDR3 region has 13 residues. This CDR3 reads CASSVAGLNEQFF. CDR3 bases read: TGTGCCAGTAGTGTAGCGGGACTCAATGAG.

In terms of frequency, this clone is medium-sized. Read sequence stops 3 residues before the CDR3 end, and the germline J gene provides the missing end. The chain combines TRBV12-3 or TRBV12-4 with TRBJ2-1; 10 positions agree with TRBD1. V dropped 0 bases and J dropped 9; count of bases not matched to a gene: 8. The CDR3 runs to 16 residues. The CDR3 loop is CASSLATGTGESEQFF. The DNA read from the CDR3 is TGTGCCAGCAGTTTAGCCACCGGGACAGGGGAGAGTGAG.

Note on this clone: The CDR3 end lies 3 residues beyond the end of the read and is filled in from the germline J gene. The V call is TRBV5-1, the J call TRBJ2-1; 12 nucleotides align to TRBD2. Germline V gene data show CDR1 as SGHRS and CDR2 as YFSETQ. Trimming took 6 bases from V and 7 from J; bases not matched to a gene: 11. This CDR3 contains 16 residues. The CDR3 reads CASKIIRGLAGNEQFF. The CDR3 bases that were read are TGCGCCAGCAAGATAATTCGCGGACTAGCGGGGAATGAG.